The rows below give T cell receptor beta chains drawn from one sample of a study of control samples from healthy donors and cancer patients. Clones were sequenced by immunoSEQ multiplex PCR, and TCRdb holds only the in-frame ones, with some missing. The sample has 150,000 to 200,000 clones, roughly 92% seen once. The sample taken for sequencing was blood. The origin of the receptors is a woman under 30 in good health. CDR3s include the opening cysteine and the closing phenylalanine or tryptophan. A D gene is named only where the DNA matches it firmly. Clone sizes are given selectively: once, few, many, or a class where the clone is expanded.

TRBD1	TRBV4-3	once	TRBJ1-1	CATSTGVDTEAFF	TGCGCCACCTCGACAGGGGTGGACACTGAAGCTTTCTTT
TRBD2	TRBV4-1	-	TRBJ2-5	CASSQELAGGPVETQYF	TGCGCCAGCAGCCAAGAACTAGCGGGGGGGCCAGTTGAGACCCAGTACTTC
-	TRBV5-6	-	TRBJ1-1	CASSWQNTEAFF	TGTGCCAGCAGCTGGCAGAACACTGAAGCTTTCTTT
TRBD1	TRBV18	-	TRBJ2-1	CASSPPAGGDEQFF	TGTGCCAGCTCACCACCGGCAGGGGGCGATGAGCAGTTCTTC
TRBD1	TRBV14	-	TRBJ1-6	CASSQGTGSSYNSPLHF	TGTGCCAGCAGCCAAGGGACAGGGAGTTCCTATAATTCACCCCTCCACTTT
-	TRBV5-4	-	TRBJ1-5	CASSLLGQPQHF	TGTGCCAGCAGCTTGCTAGGTCAGCCCCAGCATTTT
-	TRBV20-1	-	TRBJ1-1	CSARENTEAFF	TGCAGTGCTAGGGAAAACACTGAAGCTTTCTTT
TRBD1	TRBV19	-	TRBJ1-4	CASRNRGGPANEKLFF	TGTGCCAGTAGAAACAGGGGGGGCCCGGCTAATGAAAAACTGTTTTTT
-	TRBV5-1	-	TRBJ1-6	CASSLGTGVNSPLHF	TGCGCCAGCAGCTTGGGTACGGGGGTTAATTCACCCCTCCACTTT
-	TRBV12-3/TRBV12-4	-	TRBJ1-3	CASTSDWGNTIYF	TGTGCCAGCACCTCGGACTGGGGGAACACCATATATTTT
TRBD1	TRBV19	-	TRBJ2-3	CASSLDRGGTDTQYF	TGTGCCAGTAGTCTAGACAGGGGAGGAACAGATACGCAGTATTTT
-	TRBV29-1	-	TRBJ1-2	CSVKGGPNYGYTF	TGCAGCGTGAAAGGGGGGCCTAACTATGGCTACACCTTC
-	TRBV5-4	-	TRBJ1-6	CASSLEPFYNSPLHF	TGTGCCAGCAGCTTGGAACCCTTCTATAATTCACCCCTCCACTTT
-	TRBV4-3	-	TRBJ1-2	CASSQAAQANYGYTF	TGCGCCAGCAGCCAAGCTGCTCAAGCTAACTATGGCTACACCTTC
-	TRBV11-1	-	TRBJ2-5	CASSSRWAPDQETQYF	TGTGCCAGCAGCTCCCGATGGGCGCCGGACCAAGAGACCCAGTACTTC
-	TRBV6-5	-	TRBJ1-1	CASSHPPRGITEAFF	TGTGCCAGCAGTCACCCCCCAAGGGGGATCACTGAAGCTTTCTTT
-	TRBV15	-	TRBJ1-2	CATSRDGTSHGRTVYGYTF	TGTGCCACCAGCAGAGATGGAACGAGCCACGGACGGACAGTCTATGGCTACACCTTC
-	TRBV18	-	TRBJ1-4	CASSPPSQGSEKLFF	TGTGCCAGCTCACCACCGTCACAGGGATCGGAAAAACTGTTTTTT
-	TRBV7-9	-	TRBJ1-2	CASSRDDRLRGYTF	TGTGCCAGCAGCAGAGACGACAGGTTGCGTGGCTACACCTTC
TRBD2	TRBV5-5	-	TRBJ2-1	CASSLAPDQLGGIF	TGTGCCAGCAGCTTGGCCCCGGACCAGCTCGGGGGGATCTTC
-	TRBV25-1	-	TRBJ1-2	CASNGAWGGKGPLYGYTF	TGTGCCAGCAATGGGGCCTGGGGAGGGAAAGGACCTTTATACGGCTACACCTTC
-	TRBV7-9	-	TRBJ1-2	CASSFDSRGHYGYTF	TGTGCCAGCAGCTTCGACAGCCGGGGGCACTATGGCTACACCTTC